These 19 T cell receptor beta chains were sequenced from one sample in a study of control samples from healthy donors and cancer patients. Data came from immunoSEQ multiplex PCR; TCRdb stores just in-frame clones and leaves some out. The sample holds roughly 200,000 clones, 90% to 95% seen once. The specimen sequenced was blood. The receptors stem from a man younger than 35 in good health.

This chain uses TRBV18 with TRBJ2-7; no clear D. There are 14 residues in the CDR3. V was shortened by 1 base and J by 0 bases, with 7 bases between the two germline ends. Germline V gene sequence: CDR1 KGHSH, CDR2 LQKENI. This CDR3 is CASSPQGFSYEQYF. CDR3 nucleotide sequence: TGTGCCAGCTCACCACAGGGATTCTCCTACGAGCAGTACTTC.

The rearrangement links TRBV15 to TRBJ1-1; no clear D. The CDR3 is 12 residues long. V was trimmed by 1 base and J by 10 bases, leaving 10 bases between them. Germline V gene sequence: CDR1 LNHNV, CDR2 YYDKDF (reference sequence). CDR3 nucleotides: TGTGCCACCAGCAGAGGGATCGCGACAGCTTTCTTT. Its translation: CATSRGIATAFF. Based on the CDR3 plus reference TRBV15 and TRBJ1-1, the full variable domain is DAMVIQNPRYQVTQFGKPVTLSCSQTLNHNVMYWYQQKSSQAPKLLFHYYDKDFNNEADTPDNFQSRRPNTSFCFLDIRSPGLGDTAMYLCATSRGIATAFFGQGTRLTVV.

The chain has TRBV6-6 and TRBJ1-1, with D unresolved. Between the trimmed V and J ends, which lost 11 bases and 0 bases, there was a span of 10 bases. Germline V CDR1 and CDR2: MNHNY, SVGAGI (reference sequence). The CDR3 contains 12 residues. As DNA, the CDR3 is TGTGCCGTCACGGGGATGAACACTGAAGCTTTCTTT. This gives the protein CAVTGMNTEAFF.

CDR3 sequence (DNA): TGTGCCTGGAGTGTAGGACAGGGCAACGAGCAGTACTTC. Protein sequence: CAWSVGQGNEQYF. The chain couples TRBV30 to TRBJ2-7, with 8 positions matching TRBD1. The CDR3 sequence is 13 residues long. The germline V gene encodes CDR1 GTSNPN and CDR2 SVGIG (reference sequence). The trim removed 0 bases at V and 5 bases at J, leaving 3 bases unmatched.

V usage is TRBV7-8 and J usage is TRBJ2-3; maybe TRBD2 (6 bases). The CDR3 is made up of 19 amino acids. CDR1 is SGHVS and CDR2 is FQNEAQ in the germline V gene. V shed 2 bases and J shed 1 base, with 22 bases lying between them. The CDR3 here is CASSLRGVGGAARTDTQYF. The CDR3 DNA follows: TGTGCCAGCAGCTTACGAGGCGTCGGCGGGGCCGCCCGCACAGATACGCAGTATTTT. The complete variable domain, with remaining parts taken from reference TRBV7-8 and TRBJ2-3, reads GAGVSQSPRYKVAKRGQDVALRCDPISGHVSLFWYQQALGQGPEFLTYFQNEAQLDKSGLPSDRFFAERPEGSVSTLKIQRTQQEDSAVYLCASSLRGVGGAARTDTQYFGPGTRLTVL.

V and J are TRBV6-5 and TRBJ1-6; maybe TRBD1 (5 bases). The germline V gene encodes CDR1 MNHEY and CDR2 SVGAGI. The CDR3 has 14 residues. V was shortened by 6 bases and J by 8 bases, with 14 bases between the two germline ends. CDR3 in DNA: TGTGCCAGCAGACTAGGGGTTTATCATTCACCCCTCCACTTT. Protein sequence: CASRLGVYHSPLHF.

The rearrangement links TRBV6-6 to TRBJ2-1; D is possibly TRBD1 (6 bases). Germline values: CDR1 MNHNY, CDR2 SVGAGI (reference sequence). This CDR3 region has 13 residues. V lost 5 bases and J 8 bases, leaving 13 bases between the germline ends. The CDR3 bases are TGTGCCAGCAGTCCTAGGGGGTTCTATGAGCAGTTCTTC. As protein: CASSPRGFYEQFF.

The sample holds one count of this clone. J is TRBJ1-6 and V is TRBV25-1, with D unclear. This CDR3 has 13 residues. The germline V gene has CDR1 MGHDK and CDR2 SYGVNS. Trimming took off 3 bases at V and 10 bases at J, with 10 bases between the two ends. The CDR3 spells CASSDTQNSPLHF. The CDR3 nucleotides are TGTGCCAGCAGTGACACTCAGAACTCACCCCTCCACTTT.

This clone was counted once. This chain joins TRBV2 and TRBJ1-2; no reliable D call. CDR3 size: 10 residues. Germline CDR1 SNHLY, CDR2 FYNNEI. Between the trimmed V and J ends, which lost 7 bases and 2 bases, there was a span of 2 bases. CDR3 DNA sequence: TGTGCCAGCACAAACTATGGCTACACCTTC. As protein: CASTNYGYTF.

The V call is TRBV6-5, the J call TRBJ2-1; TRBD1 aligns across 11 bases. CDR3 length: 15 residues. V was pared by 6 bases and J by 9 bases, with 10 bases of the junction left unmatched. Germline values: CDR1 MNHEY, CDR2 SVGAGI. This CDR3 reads CASSRPGQGGGEQFF. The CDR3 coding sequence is TGTGCCAGCAGCCGACCGGGACAGGGGGGTGGTGAGCAGTTCTTC.

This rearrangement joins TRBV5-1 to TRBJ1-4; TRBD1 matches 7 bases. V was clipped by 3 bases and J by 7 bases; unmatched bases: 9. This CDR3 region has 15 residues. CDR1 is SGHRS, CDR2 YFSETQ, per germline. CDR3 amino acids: CASSSVTWDSEKLFF. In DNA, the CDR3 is TGCGCCAGCAGCTCCGTGACCTGGGACAGTGAAAAACTGTTTTTT. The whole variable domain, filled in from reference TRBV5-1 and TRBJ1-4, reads KAGVTQTPRYLIKTRGQQVTLSCSPISGHRSVSWYQQTPGQGLQFLFEYFSETQRNKGNFPGRFSGRQFSNSRSEMNVSTLELGDSALYLCASSSVTWDSEKLFFGSGTQLSVL.

The CDR3 DNA reads as TGTGCCAGCAGAACCTCAGAAGCAACTAATGAAAAACTGTTTTTT. Amino acids: CASRTSEATNEKLFF. The chain carries TRBV28 and TRBJ1-4; D gene unclear. The CDR3 runs to 15 residues. Germline CDR1 is MDHEN and CDR2 is SYDVKM. V was clipped by 6 bases and J by 0 bases, with 11 bases between them.

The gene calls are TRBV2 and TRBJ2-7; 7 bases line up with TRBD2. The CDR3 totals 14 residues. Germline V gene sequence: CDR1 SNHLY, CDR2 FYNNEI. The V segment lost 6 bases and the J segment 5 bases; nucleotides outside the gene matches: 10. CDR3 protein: CASRNAGTTHEQYF. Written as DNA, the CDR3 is TGTGCCAGCAGAAATGCCGGGACTACCCACGAGCAGTACTTC.

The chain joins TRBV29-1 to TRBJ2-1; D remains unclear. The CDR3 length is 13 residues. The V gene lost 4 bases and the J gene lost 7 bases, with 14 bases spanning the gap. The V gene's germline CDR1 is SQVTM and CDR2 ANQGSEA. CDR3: CSVAGLEGNEQFF. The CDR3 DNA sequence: TGCAGCGTTGCCGGATTAGAAGGGAATGAGCAGTTCTTC.

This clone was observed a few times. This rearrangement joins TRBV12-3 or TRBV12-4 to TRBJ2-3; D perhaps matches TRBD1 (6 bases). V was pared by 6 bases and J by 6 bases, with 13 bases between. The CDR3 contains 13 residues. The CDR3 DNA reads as TGTGCCAGCAGGGTGGGGCAGGGGGATACGCAGTATTTT. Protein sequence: CASRVGQGDTQYF.

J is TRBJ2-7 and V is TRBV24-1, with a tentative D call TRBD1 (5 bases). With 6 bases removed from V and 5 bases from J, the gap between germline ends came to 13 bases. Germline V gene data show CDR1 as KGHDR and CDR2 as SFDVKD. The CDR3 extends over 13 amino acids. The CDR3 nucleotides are TGTGCCACCAGTTTAAGGGGATCCCACGAGCAGTACTTC. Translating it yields CATSLRGSHEQYF.

The CDR3, as DNA: TGTGCCAGCAGCGTAGTCGAATTCCAGAACACTGAAGCTTTCTTT. Translating it yields CASSVVEFQNTEAFF. The chain carries TRBV9 and TRBJ1-1; no definite D call. From germline, CDR1 is SGDLS and CDR2 YYNGEE. CDR3 size: 15 residues. V dropped 0 bases and J dropped 1 base, with 10 bases sitting between them.

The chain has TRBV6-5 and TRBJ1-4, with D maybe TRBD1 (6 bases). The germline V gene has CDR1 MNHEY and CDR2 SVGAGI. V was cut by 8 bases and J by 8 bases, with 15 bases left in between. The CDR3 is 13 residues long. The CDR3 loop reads CASRRGRGEKLFF. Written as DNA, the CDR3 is TGTGCCAGCCGACGGGGGAGGGGGGAAAAACTGTTTTTT.

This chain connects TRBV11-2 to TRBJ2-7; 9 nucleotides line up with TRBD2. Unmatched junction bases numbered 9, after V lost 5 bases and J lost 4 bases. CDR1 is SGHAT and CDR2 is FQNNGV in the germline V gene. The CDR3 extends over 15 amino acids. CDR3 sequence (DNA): TGTGCCAGCAGCACAGAGCGGGGGGCCTCTTACGAGCAGTACTTC. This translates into CASSTERGASYEQYF.